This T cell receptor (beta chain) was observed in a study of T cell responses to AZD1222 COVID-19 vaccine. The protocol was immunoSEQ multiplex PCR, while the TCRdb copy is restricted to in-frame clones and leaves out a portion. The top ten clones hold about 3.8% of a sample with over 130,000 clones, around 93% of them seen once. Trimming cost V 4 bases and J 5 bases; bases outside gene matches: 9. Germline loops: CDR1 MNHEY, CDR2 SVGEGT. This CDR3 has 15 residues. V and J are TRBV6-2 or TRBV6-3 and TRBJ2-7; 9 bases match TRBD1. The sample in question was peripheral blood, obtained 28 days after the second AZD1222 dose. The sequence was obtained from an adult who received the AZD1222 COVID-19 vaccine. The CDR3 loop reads CASSSLDRGINEQYF. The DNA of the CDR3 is TGTGCCAGCAGTTCCCTCGACAGGGGGATAAACGAGCAGTACTTC.